The rows below give T cell receptor beta chains drawn from one sample of a study of blood T cell repertoires in COVID-19. This table comes from immunoSEQ multiplex PCR, and its TCRdb copy is limited to in-frame clones, with some not included. The sample consists of 65,000 to 90,000 clones, 82% of them appearing once. Sequencing was carried out using peripheral blood. The receptors here all came from a woman aged 55-75 years with acute or convalescent COVID-19. CDR3s include the opening cysteine and the closing phenylalanine or tryptophan. D genes are given only for firm matches. Part of the rows lack a size; the others show once, few, many or a class for expanded clones.

CDR3 length	D gene	clone size	J gene	V gene	CDR3 protein	CDR3 DNA
12	TRBD1	few	TRBJ1-2	TRBV3-1/TRBV3-2	CASSLGTALPRF	TGTGCCAGCAGCCTGGGGACAGCACTACCCCGATTC
13	TRBD1	NA	TRBJ1-2	TRBV28	CASSRQGWDGYTF	TGTGCCAGCAGTCGACAGGGGTGGGATGGCTACACCTTC
16	NA	NA	TRBJ2-5	TRBV4-2	CASSQDLRGSLETQYF	TGTGCCAGCAGCCAAGACCTAAGAGGTTCCTTAGAGACCCAGTACTTC
18	TRBD1	NA	TRBJ2-7	TRBV11-2	CASSPTSRGRGEPYEQYF	TGTGCCAGCAGCCCAACGAGCAGGGGGCGAGGGGAACCCTACGAGCAGTACTTC
16	TRBD2	NA	TRBJ2-7	TRBV18	CASSPRLAGDPYEQYF	TGTGCCAGCTCACCACGACTAGCGGGGGACCCCTACGAGCAGTACTTC
12	NA	NA	TRBJ2-7	TRBV30	CAWSFVVSEQYF	TGTGCCTGGAGTTTTGTTGTCTCCGAGCAGTACTTC
15	NA	NA	TRBJ1-3	TRBV7-2	CASSLAAGSGNTIYF	TGTGCCAGCAGCTTAGCAGCAGGGTCTGGAAACACCATATATTTT
13	NA	NA	TRBJ2-7	TRBV2	CASSTGNSYEQYF	TGTGCCAGCAGTACAGGGAACTCGTACGAGCAGTACTTC
14	NA	once	TRBJ2-2	TRBV7-2	CASSPRSRSGELFF	TGTGCCAGCAGCCCCCGGTCGCGAAGCGGGGAGCTGTTTTTT
13	NA	NA	TRBJ2-7	TRBV12-3/TRBV12-4	CASSFGSPTEQYF	TGTGCCAGCAGTTTCGGGAGCCCGACGGAGCAGTACTTC
14	TRBD1	NA	TRBJ1-5	TRBV6-5	CASSTTGIGQPQHF	TGTGCCAGCAGTACGACAGGGATCGGTCAGCCCCAGCATTTT
14	TRBD1	NA	TRBJ2-1	TRBV7-2	CASSSGTGTNEQFF	TGTGCCAGCAGTTCCGGGACAGGGACCAATGAGCAGTTCTTC
15	TRBD1	NA	TRBJ1-1	TRBV2	CASSTDRLLGTEAFF	TGTGCCAGCAGTACGGACAGGTTGTTGGGCACTGAAGCTTTCTTT
14	NA	few	TRBJ1-1	TRBV19	CASSITGSNTEAFF	TGTGCCAGTAGTATTACAGGATCTAACACTGAAGCTTTCTTT
14	NA	medium-sized	TRBJ1-3	TRBV28	CASIAGNSGNTIYF	TGTGCCAGCATAGCCGGGAACTCTGGAAACACCATATATTTT
15	TRBD2	NA	TRBJ2-3	TRBV2	CASSEGGTTTHTQYF	TGTGCCAGCAGTGAAGGGGGGACTACAACACATACGCAGTATTTT
13	NA	NA	TRBJ1-2	TRBV9	CASSVGVGDGYTF	TGTGCCAGCAGCGTAGGGGTCGGGGATGGCTACACCTTC
15	TRBD1	NA	TRBJ2-1	TRBV19	CASRLTGVSYNEQFF	TGTGCCAGTAGATTAACAGGGGTTTCCTACAATGAGCAGTTCTTC
16	NA	NA	TRBJ1-5	TRBV10-2	CASSEWGDRVNQPQHF	TGCGCCAGCAGTGAGTGGGGCGACAGAGTCAATCAGCCCCAGCATTTT
14	NA	NA	TRBJ2-2	TRBV18	CASKTSANTGELFF	TGTGCCAGCAAGACTAGTGCGAACACCGGGGAGCTGTTTTTT
13	NA	NA	TRBJ1-1	TRBV7-8	CASSIEGVTEAFF	TGTGCCAGCAGCATAGAGGGGGTAACTGAAGCTTTCTTT
17	NA	NA	TRBJ2-7	TRBV4-2	CASSRRVAGQGIYEQYF	TGTGCCAGCAGCCGCCGGGTAGCTGGGCAGGGCATCTACGAGCAGTACTTC
14	TRBD1	NA	TRBJ1-2	TRBV5-1	CASTPTGENYGYTF	TGCGCCAGCACCCCGACAGGGGAAAACTATGGCTACACCTTC
14	TRBD1	NA	TRBJ1-2	TRBV7-2	CASSLGQQMGGYTF	TGTGCCAGCAGCTTGGGACAGCAGATGGGTGGCTACACCTTC
18	TRBD2	NA	TRBJ2-5	TRBV3-1/TRBV3-2	CASSRRASGRSKKETQYF	TGTGCCAGCAGCCGGAGAGCTAGCGGGAGGTCCAAAAAAGAGACCCAGTACTTC
16	NA	NA	TRBJ1-4	TRBV5-1	CASRPLGGRSNEKLFF	TGCGCCAGCAGACCCTTAGGGGGAAGATCTAATGAAAAACTGTTTTTT
15	TRBD1	NA	TRBJ1-5	TRBV28	CASSHRGRGNQPQHF	TGTGCCAGCAGCCACAGGGGGCGCGGGAATCAGCCCCAGCATTTT
17	NA	NA	TRBJ1-2	TRBV15	CATSRDQVRTGSIGYTF	TGTGCCACCAGCAGAGATCAAGTCCGGACGGGATCTATTGGCTACACCTTC
15	TRBD2	NA	TRBJ2-2	TRBV9	CASTDAGGHSGELFF	TGTGCCAGCACCGACGCGGGGGGGCACAGCGGGGAGCTGTTTTTT
14	NA	NA	TRBJ2-5	TRBV14	CASSLNNLQETQYF	TGTGCCAGCAGCCTCAATAATCTACAAGAGACCCAGTACTTC
14	TRBD1	NA	TRBJ1-5	TRBV2	CASSGDRTNQPQHF	TGTGCCAGCAGTGGGGACAGGACTAATCAGCCCCAGCATTTT
18	TRBD1	NA	TRBJ1-5	TRBV28	CASSTGTGGVSSNQPQHF	TGTGCCAGCAGCACCGGGACAGGGGGCGTCAGTAGCAATCAGCCCCAGCATTTT
16	TRBD1	once	TRBJ1-1	TRBV7-9	CASSSRQGPIGTEAFF	TGTGCCAGCAGCTCCCGACAGGGCCCCATTGGGACTGAAGCTTTCTTT
14	TRBD1	once	TRBJ1-6	TRBV18	CASSPGQGDSPLHF	TGTGCCAGCTCACCGGGACAGGGGGATTCACCCCTCCACTTT
16	NA	NA	TRBJ2-7	TRBV11-2	CASSLIYAGPTYEQYF	TGTGCCAGCAGCTTGATCTACGCGGGACCAACCTACGAGCAGTACTTC
18	TRBD1	NA	TRBJ1-3	TRBV9	CASSVAGQGASSGNTIYF	TGTGCCAGCAGCGTAGCCGGACAGGGGGCCAGTAGTGGAAACACCATATATTTT
15	TRBD1	NA	TRBJ2-2	TRBV5-1	CASSLGQGATGELFF	TGCGCCAGCAGCTTAGGACAGGGAGCGACCGGGGAGCTGTTTTTT
17	NA	NA	TRBJ1-1	TRBV5-8	CASSLKQVTLRNTEAFF	TGTGCCAGCAGCCTGAAACAGGTGACATTGCGGAACACTGAAGCTTTCTTT
15	NA	once	TRBJ1-1	TRBV19	CASSPGAQGHTEAFF	TGTGCCAGTAGTCCAGGGGCACAGGGCCACACTGAAGCTTTCTTT
16	TRBD2	NA	TRBJ2-5	TRBV14	CASSHYLAGGQETQYF	TGTGCCAGCAGCCATTATCTGGCGGGAGGGCAGGAGACCCAGTACTTC
17	TRBD2	NA	TRBJ2-7	TRBV5-1	CASSWGLAGGGSYEQYF	TGCGCCAGCAGCTGGGGACTAGCGGGAGGTGGGTCCTACGAGCAGTACTTC
14	TRBD1	NA	TRBJ1-1	TRBV5-5	CASSHPRQGMKAFF	TGTGCCAGCAGCCATCCAAGACAGGGGATGAAAGCTTTCTTT
14	TRBD1	NA	TRBJ1-2	TRBV28	CASSFQDRVNGYTF	TGTGCCAGCAGTTTCCAGGACAGGGTGAATGGCTACACCTTC
19	NA	NA	TRBJ2-6	TRBV14	CASSQDVSLRRSGANVLTF	TGTGCCAGCAGCCAAGATGTAAGCCTACGGAGGTCGGGGGCCAACGTCCTGACTTTC
13	NA	NA	TRBJ1-5	TRBV2	CASRPTGNQPQHF	TGTGCCAGCAGACCTACGGGCAATCAGCCCCAGCATTTT
15	TRBD1	NA	TRBJ1-4	TRBV4-1	CASSHGTGVNEKLFF	TGCGCCAGCAGCCACGGGACAGGGGTAAATGAAAAACTGTTTTTT
15	TRBD2	NA	TRBJ2-7	TRBV15	CATSIGREISYEQYF	TGTGCCACCAGCATTGGGCGGGAGATATCCTACGAGCAGTACTTC
15	NA	NA	TRBJ2-3	TRBV7-7	CASSQGRTSTDTQYF	TGTGCCAGCAGCCAGGGGCGGACTAGCACAGATACGCAGTATTTT
15	TRBD2	NA	TRBJ2-1	TRBV3-1/TRBV3-2	CASSPSGGARNEQFF	TGTGCCAGCAGCCCTAGCGGGGGGGCGAGAAATGAGCAGTTCTTC
15	NA	once	TRBJ2-3	TRBV5-1	CASSLNYRDTDTQYF	TGCGCCAGCAGCTTGAACTACCGAGACACAGATACGCAGTATTTT
18	TRBD2	NA	TRBJ2-2	TRBV28	CASSPTTSGGRYTGELFF	TGTGCCAGCAGTCCTACGACTAGCGGGGGCCGCTACACCGGGGAGCTGTTTTTT
15	TRBD1	NA	TRBJ1-2	TRBV4-2	CASSQGQGGRYGYTF	TGTGCCAGCAGCCAGGGACAGGGCGGTCGCTATGGCTACACCTTC